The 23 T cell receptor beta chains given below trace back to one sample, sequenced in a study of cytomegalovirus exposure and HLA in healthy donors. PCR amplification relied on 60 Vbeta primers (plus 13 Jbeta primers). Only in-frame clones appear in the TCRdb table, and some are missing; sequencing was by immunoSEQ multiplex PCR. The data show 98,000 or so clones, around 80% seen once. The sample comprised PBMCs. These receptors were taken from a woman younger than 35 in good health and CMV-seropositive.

Here the CDR3 reads CAISEPGETEAFF. The CDR3 DNA is TGTGCCATCAGTGAGCCTGGGGAGACTGAAGCTTTCTTT. This chain links TRBV10-3 with TRBJ1-1; D remains unclear. The ends were cut back, 2 bases at V and 5 bases at J, with 9 bases in the middle. Looked up from germline, CDR1 is ENHRY and CDR2 is SYGVKD. CDR3 length: 13 amino acids.

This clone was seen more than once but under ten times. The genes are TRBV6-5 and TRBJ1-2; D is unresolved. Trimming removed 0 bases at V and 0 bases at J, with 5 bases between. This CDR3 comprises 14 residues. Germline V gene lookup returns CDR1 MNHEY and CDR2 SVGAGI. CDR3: CASSYSPANYGYTF. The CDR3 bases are TGTGCCAGCAGTTACTCGCCAGCTAACTATGGCTACACCTTC.

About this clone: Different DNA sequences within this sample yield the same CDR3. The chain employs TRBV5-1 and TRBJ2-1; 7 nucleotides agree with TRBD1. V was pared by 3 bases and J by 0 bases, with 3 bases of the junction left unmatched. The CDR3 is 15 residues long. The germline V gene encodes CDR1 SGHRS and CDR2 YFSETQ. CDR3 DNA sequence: TGCGCCAGCAGCTCCCGGGACAGCTCCTACAATGAGCAGTTCTTC. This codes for CASSSRDSSYNEQFF.

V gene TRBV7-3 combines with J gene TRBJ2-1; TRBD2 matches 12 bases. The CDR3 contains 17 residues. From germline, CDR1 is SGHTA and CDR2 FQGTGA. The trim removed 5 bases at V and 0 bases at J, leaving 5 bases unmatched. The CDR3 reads CASSKTSGRGSYNEQFF. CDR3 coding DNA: TGTGCCAGCAGCAAGACTAGCGGGAGAGGCTCCTACAATGAGCAGTTCTTC.

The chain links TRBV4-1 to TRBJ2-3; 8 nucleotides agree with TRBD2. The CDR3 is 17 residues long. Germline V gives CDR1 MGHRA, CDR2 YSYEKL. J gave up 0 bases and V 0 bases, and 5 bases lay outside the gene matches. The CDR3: CASSQDGSGSSTDTQYF. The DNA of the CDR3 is TGCGCCAGCAGCCAAGACGGGAGCGGGAGTAGCACAGATACGCAGTATTTT.

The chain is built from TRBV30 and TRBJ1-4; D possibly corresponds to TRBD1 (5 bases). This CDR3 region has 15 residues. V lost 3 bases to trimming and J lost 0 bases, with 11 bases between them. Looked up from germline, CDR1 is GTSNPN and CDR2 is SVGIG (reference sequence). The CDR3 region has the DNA TGTGCCTGGAGCCAGGGATATGCAACTAATGAAAAACTGTTTTTT. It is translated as CAWSQGYATNEKLFF.

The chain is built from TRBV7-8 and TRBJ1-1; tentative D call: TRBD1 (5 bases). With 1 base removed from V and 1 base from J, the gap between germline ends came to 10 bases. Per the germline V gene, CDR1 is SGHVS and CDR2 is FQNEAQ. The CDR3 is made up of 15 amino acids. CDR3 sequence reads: CASSLVPGSNTEAFF. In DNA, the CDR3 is TGTGCCAGCAGCTTAGTCCCAGGGTCGAACACTGAAGCTTTCTTT.

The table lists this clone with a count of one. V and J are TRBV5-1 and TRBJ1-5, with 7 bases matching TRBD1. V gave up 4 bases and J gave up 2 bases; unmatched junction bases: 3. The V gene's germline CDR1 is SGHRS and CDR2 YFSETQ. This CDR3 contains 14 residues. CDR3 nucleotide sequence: TGCGCCAGCAGCCCTGGACAGGGCAATCAGCCCCAGCATTTT. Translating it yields CASSPGQGNQPQHF.

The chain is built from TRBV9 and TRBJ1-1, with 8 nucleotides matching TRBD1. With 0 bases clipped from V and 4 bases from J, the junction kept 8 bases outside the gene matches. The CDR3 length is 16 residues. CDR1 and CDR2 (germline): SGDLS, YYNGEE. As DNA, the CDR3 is TGTGCCAGCAGCGTAGAGAGCAGGGGGCCGGGCACTGAAGCTTTCTTT. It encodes CASSVESRGPGTEAFF.

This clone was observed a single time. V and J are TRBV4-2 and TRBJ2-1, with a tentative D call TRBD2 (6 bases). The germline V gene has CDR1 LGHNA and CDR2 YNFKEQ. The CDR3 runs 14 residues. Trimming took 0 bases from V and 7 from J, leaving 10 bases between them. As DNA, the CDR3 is TGTGCCAGCAGCCAAGAAGACCGGGGGAATGAGCAGTTCTTC. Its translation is CASSQEDRGNEQFF.

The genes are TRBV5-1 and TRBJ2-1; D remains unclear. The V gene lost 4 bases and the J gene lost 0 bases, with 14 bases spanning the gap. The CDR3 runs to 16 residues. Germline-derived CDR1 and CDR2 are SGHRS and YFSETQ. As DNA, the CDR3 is TGCGCCAGCAGCGCTGTGAGTCTCAACTCCTACAATGAGCAGTTCTTC. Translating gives CASSAVSLNSYNEQFF.

Here the CDR3 reads CASSFPLRDRVEAFF. In DNA, the CDR3 is TGTGCCAGCAGTTTTCCCCTCCGGGACAGGGTTGAAGCTTTCTTT. The chain links TRBV28 to TRBJ1-1; 9 bases match TRBD1. CDR3 length equals 15 residues. Germline-derived CDR1 and CDR2 are MDHEN and SYDVKM. V shed 3 bases and J 7 bases; nucleotides not matched to a gene: 9.

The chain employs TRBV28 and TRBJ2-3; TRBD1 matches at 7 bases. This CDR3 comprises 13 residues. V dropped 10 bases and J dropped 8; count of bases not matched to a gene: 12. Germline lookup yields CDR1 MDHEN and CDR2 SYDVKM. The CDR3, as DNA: TGTGCCATCGACAGGGACGCCGCCCGTACGCAGTATTTT. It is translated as CAIDRDAARTQYF.

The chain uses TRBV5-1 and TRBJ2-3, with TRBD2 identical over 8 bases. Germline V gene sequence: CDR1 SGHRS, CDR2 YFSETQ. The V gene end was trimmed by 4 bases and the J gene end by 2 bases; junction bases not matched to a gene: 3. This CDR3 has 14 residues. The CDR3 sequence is CASSASGSTDTQYF. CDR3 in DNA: TGCGCCAGCAGCGCTAGCGGGTCCACAGATACGCAGTATTTT.

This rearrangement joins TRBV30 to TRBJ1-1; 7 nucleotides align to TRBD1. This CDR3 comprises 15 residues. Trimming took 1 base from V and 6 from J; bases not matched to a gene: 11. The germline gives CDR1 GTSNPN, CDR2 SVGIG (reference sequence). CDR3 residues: CAWSGGDRVKAEAFF. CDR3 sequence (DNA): TGTGCCTGGAGTGGGGGTGACAGGGTTAAAGCTGAAGCTTTCTTT. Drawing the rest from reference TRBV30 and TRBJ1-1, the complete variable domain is SQTIHQWPATLVQPVGSPLSLECTVEGTSNPNLYWYRQAAGRGLQLLFYSVGIGQISSEVPQNLSASRPQDRQFILSSKKLLLSDSGFYLCAWSGGDRVKAEAFFGQGTRLTVV.

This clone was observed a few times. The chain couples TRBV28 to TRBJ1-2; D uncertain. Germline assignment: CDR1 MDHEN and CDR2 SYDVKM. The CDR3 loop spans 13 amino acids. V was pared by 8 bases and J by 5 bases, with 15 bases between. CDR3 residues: CASGVRGKYGYTF. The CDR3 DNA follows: TGTGCCAGCGGCGTGAGAGGGAAGTATGGCTACACCTTC.

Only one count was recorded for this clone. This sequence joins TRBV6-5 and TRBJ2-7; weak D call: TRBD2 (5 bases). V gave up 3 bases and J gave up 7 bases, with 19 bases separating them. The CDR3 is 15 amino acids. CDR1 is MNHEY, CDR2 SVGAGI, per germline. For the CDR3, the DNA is TGTGCCAGCAGTTATTTTCCGGGGAGATGGTTTGAGCAGTACTTC. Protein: CASSYFPGRWFEQYF.

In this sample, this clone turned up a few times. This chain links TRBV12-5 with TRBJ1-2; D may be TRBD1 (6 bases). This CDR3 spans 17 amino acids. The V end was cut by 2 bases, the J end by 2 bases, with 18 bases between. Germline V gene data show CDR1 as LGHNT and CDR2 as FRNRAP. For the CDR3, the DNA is TGTGCTAGTGGTTTGACCCGGACAGCCCTCTTCAACTATGGCTACACCTTC. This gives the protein CASGLTRTALFNYGYTF.

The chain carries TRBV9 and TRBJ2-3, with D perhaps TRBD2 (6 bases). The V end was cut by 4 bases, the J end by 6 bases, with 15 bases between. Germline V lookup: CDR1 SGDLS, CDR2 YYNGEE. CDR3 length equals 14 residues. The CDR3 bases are TGTGCCAGCAGCACCCGGGGAGGAGTTGATACGCAGTATTTT. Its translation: CASSTRGGVDTQYF.

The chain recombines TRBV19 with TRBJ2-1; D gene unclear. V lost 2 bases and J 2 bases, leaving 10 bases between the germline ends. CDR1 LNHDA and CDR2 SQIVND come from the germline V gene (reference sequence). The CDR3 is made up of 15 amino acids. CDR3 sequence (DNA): TGTGCCAGTAGTATAAACGCGGTGCCCTACAATGAGCAGTTCTTC. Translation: CASSINAVPYNEQFF.

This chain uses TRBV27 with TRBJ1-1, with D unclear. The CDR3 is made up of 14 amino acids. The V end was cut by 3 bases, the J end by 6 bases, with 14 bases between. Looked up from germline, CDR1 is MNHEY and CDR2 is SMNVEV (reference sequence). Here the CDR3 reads CASSFVAGRPEAFF. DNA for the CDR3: TGTGCCAGCAGTTTCGTGGCTGGTCGTCCTGAAGCTTTCTTT.

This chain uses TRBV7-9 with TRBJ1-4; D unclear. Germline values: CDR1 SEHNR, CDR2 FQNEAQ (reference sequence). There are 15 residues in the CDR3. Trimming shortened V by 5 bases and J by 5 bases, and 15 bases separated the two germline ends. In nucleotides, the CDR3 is TGTGCCAGCAGCAATCTCCGGGAGGACAATGAAAAACTGTTTTTT. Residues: CASSNLREDNEKLFF.

CDR3 loop: CASSSITSGRAIPQETQYF. The CDR3 DNA is TGTGCCAGCTCATCGATAACTAGCGGGAGGGCCATCCCTCAAGAGACCCAGTACTTC. The chain couples TRBV18 to TRBJ2-5; 13 bases align to TRBD2. The CDR3 has 19 amino acids. Germline-derived CDR1 and CDR2 are KGHSH and LQKENI. The ends lost 5 bases at V and 2 bases at J; junction bases unmatched: 14.